These 21 T cell receptor beta chains share one sample of origin, sequenced in a study of T cell responses to AZD1222 COVID-19 vaccine. Some clones are missing from TCRdb's copy, which holds only in-frame ones; the method was immunoSEQ multiplex PCR. The sample holds about 220,000 clones; 85% to 95% are singletons and the top ten take approximately 1%. Specimen: peripheral blood, collected on day 0 of MenACWY control vaccination. All receptors come from an adult in good health.

This sequence joins TRBV7-9 and TRBJ1-1; D might be TRBD1 (6 bases). CDR3 size: 15 residues. Trimming shortened V by 1 base and J by 6 bases, and 15 bases separated the two germline ends. The germline V gene encodes CDR1 SEHNR and CDR2 FQNEAQ (reference sequence). DNA of the CDR3: TGTGCCAGCAGCTTAGGCCCGGGGGCCGGGGCTGAAGCTTTCTTT. This translates into CASSLGPGAGAEAFF.

The chain carries TRBV29-1 and TRBJ2-1; D is perhaps TRBD1 (5 bases). Per germline, CDR1 SQVTM and CDR2 ANQGSEA. The CDR3 is made up of 13 amino acids. Trimming removed 4 bases from V and 2 bases from J, with 9 bases in between. In DNA, the CDR3 is TGCAGCGTTGGGGGCAGGGCCTACAATGAGCAGTTCTTC. Translation gives CSVGGRAYNEQFF.

The count of this clone is one. The genes are TRBV28 and TRBJ2-3; D unclear. Germline-derived CDR1 and CDR2 are MDHEN and SYDVKM. Deletions cut 5 bases from V and 2 bases from J, with 17 bases between. This CDR3 contains 16 residues. The CDR3, as DNA: TGTGCCAGCAGTCCCTTCGGAGCGACGTTCACAGATACGCAGTATTTT. It yields the protein CASSPFGATFTDTQYF.

This sequence joins TRBV19 and TRBJ1-4, with 7 positions matching TRBD1. This CDR3 spans 15 amino acids. Looked up from germline, CDR1 is LNHDA and CDR2 is SQIVND (reference sequence). With V trimmed by 9 bases and J by 3 bases, 10 bases remained unmatched. In nucleotides, the CDR3 is TGTGCCAGCCGACAGGGTTTAATCGCTAATGAAAAACTGTTTTTT. Residues: CASRQGLIANEKLFF.

This chain joins TRBV21-1 and TRBJ2-1; no DNA check was done on the table's D call, TRBD2. TRBV21-1 is a pseudogene. This CDR3 comprises 15 residues. The chain's CDR3 is CARLKLTRRYNEQFF. The CDR3 DNA reads as TGTGCCAGACTAAAACTCACCCGTCGGTACAATGAGCAGTTCTTC.

J is TRBJ1-2 and V is TRBV30; D may be TRBD1 (6 bases). The CDR3 runs 13 residues. With 6 bases removed from V and 6 bases from J, the gap between germline ends came to 17 bases. Germline values: CDR1 GTSNPN, CDR2 SVGIG (reference sequence). CDR3 amino acids: CACRRLGGDGYTF. The CDR3 DNA follows: TGTGCCTGTCGGAGGCTTGGGGGCGATGGCTACACCTTC. Full variable domain (remainder filled in from reference TRBV30 and TRBJ1-2): SQTIHQWPATLVQPVGSPLSLECTVEGTSNPNLYWYRQAAGRGLQLLFYSVGIGQISSEVPQNLSASRPQDRQFILSSKKLLLSDSGFYLCACRRLGGDGYTFGSGTRLTVV.

This clone appeared a single time. This chain uses TRBV4-1 with TRBJ1-1, with D perhaps TRBD1 (6 bases). The V end lost 5 bases, the J end lost 0 bases, and 13 bases lay between the germline ends. Germline loops: CDR1 MGHRA, CDR2 YSYEKL. CDR3 length equals 15 residues. The CDR3 sequence: CASSNQQGLNTEAFF. The CDR3 region has the DNA TGCGCCAGCAGCAACCAACAGGGATTGAACACTGAAGCTTTCTTT.

This rearrangement joins TRBV27 to TRBJ2-7, with 8 bases lining up with TRBD1. Germline V gives CDR1 MNHEY, CDR2 SMNVEV (reference sequence). J lost 3 bases, V lost 3 bases, and 4 bases had no gene match. CDR3 length: 14 amino acids. CDR3 nucleotide sequence: TGTGCCAGCAGTTTTGCAGGGGGCGTCTACGAGCAGTACTTC. Amino acids: CASSFAGGVYEQYF.

This sequence joins TRBV19 and TRBJ1-4; D not certain. CDR1 is LNHDA, CDR2 SQIVND, per germline (reference sequence). The CDR3 has 14 residues. Trimming took off 5 bases at V and 8 bases at J, with 15 bases between the two ends. DNA of the CDR3: TGTGCCAGTAGTCAATCGAGGGTCGGAGAAAAACTGTTTTTT. Translating it yields CASSQSRVGEKLFF.

The V and J genes are TRBV5-1 and TRBJ2-7, with a weak D call TRBD2 (5 bases). V was trimmed by 0 bases and J by 3 bases, leaving 19 bases between them. The germline V gene encodes CDR1 SGHRS and CDR2 YFSETQ. The CDR3 sequence is 17 residues long. CDR3 in amino acids: CASSLDILGGDGYEQYF. CDR3 nucleotides: TGCGCCAGCAGCTTGGACATACTAGGTGGGGATGGCTACGAGCAGTACTTC.

The rearrangement uses TRBV5-1 and TRBJ1-3; 8 bases agree with TRBD1. The ends lost 4 bases at V and 9 bases at J; junction bases unmatched: 6. Germline CDR1 SGHRS, CDR2 YFSETQ. The CDR3 runs to 13 residues. The CDR3: CASSQGQGGTIYF. In nucleotides, the CDR3 is TGCGCCAGCAGCCAAGGACAGGGAGGCACCATATATTTT.

The chain carries TRBV5-6 and TRBJ1-6; D remains ambiguous. This CDR3 region has 16 residues. Deletions cut 2 bases from V and 0 bases from J, with 9 bases between. The germline V gene has CDR1 SGHDT and CDR2 YYEEEE. The CDR3 DNA is TGTGCCAGCAGCTTTCGGGGTTCCTCCTATAATTCACCCCTCCACTTT. It codes for CASSFRGSSYNSPLHF.

This clone appeared a few times. The chain combines TRBV7-9 with TRBJ1-2, with D uncertain. The CDR3 sequence is 17 residues long. Germline V gene sequence: CDR1 SEHNR, CDR2 FQNEAQ (reference sequence). V was trimmed by 3 bases and J by 8 bases, leaving 25 bases between them. Here the CDR3 DNA reads TGTGCCAGCAGCTTTACCCGGGCGAACCCCACTTTAGGAGGCTACACCTTC. This translates into CASSFTRANPTLGGYTF.

The chain has TRBV27 and TRBJ1-5, with 7 bases aligning to TRBD1. The germline V gene encodes CDR1 MNHEY and CDR2 SMNVEV (reference sequence). V lost 8 bases to trimming and J lost 4 bases; unmatched junction nucleotides: 5. The CDR3 covers 13 residues. CDR3 in amino acids: CASGRQGNQPQHF. The CDR3, as DNA: TGTGCCAGCGGCAGACAGGGTAATCAGCCCCAGCATTTT.

The V gene is TRBV11-2, the J gene TRBJ1-6; 7 bases are a match to TRBD1. V trimming: 5 bases; J trimming: 7 bases; junction bases outside the gene matches: 8. This CDR3 has 15 amino acids. Germline CDR1 is SGHAT and CDR2 is FQNNGV. The CDR3 here is CASSVAGGSNSPLHF. CDR3 sequence (DNA): TGTGCCAGCAGCGTTGCAGGGGGTAGCAATTCACCCCTCCACTTT.

V gene TRBV7-9 combines with J gene TRBJ1-2; a weak D match, TRBD1 (5 bases). There are 18 residues in the CDR3. The germline CDR1 and CDR2 sequences are SEHNR and FQNEAQ (reference sequence). Trimming took 0 bases from V and 4 from J, leaving 21 bases between them. The CDR3 DNA reads TGTGCCAGCAGCTTAGCGGGCTCCCCCCGGGGGAGGGGCTATGGCTACACCTTC. This translates into CASSLAGSPRGRGYGYTF.

The V call is TRBV30, the J call TRBJ1-3, with D maybe TRBD1 (5 bases). The germline V gene encodes CDR1 GTSNPN and CDR2 SVGIG (reference sequence). Trimming shortened V by 0 bases and J by 0 bases, and 15 bases separated the two germline ends. CDR3 length: 17 amino acids. CDR3 in DNA: TGTGCCTGGAGTGTACTGGGACTTACGAGCTCTGGAAACACCATATATTTT. Its translation is CAWSVLGLTSSGNTIYF.

The V call is TRBV27, the J call TRBJ2-6; 9 bases map to TRBD1. Germline V gene sequence: CDR1 MNHEY, CDR2 SMNVEV (reference sequence). The length of the CDR3 is 19 residues. V lost 8 bases to trimming and J lost 0 bases; unmatched junction nucleotides: 14. For the CDR3, the DNA is TGTGCCAGCTATTACAGGGGGCTCGTCAGGGGCTCTGGGGCCAACGTCCTGACTTTC. The encoded protein is CASYYRGLVRGSGANVLTF.

This chain connects TRBV6-5 to TRBJ1-3, with 8 bases that match TRBD1. There are 15 residues in the CDR3. Germline loops: CDR1 MNHEY, CDR2 SVGAGI. V trimming: 6 bases; J trimming: 3 bases; junction bases outside the gene matches: 7. This chain's CDR3 is CASSSGGADGNTIYF. The CDR3 DNA sequence: TGTGCCAGCAGCTCAGGGGGCGCAGATGGAAACACCATATATTTT.

This CDR3 reads CASSPGGTTSTDTQYF. In DNA form, the CDR3 reads TGTGCCAGCTCCCCCGGAGGGACCACTAGCACAGATACGCAGTATTTT. The genes are TRBV18 and TRBJ2-3, with D perhaps matching TRBD2 (6 bases). The CDR3 spans 16 residues. V was trimmed by 6 bases and J by 0 bases, leaving 16 bases between them. Germline lookup yields CDR1 KGHSH and CDR2 LQKENI.

This chain connects TRBV28 to TRBJ1-1; TRBD1 is a possible D gene (6 bases). From germline, CDR1 is MDHEN and CDR2 SYDVKM. V was shortened by 3 bases and J by 1 base, with 12 bases between the two germline ends. This CDR3 is 15 amino acids long. CDR3 protein: CASSFQRGRNTEAFF. The CDR3 coding sequence is TGTGCCAGCAGTTTTCAAAGGGGGAGGAACACTGAAGCTTTCTTT. Full variable domain (outside the CDR3, taken from reference TRBV28 and TRBJ1-1): DVKVTQSSRYLVKRTGEKVFLECVQDMDHENMFWYRQDPGLGLRLIYFSYDVKMKEKGDIPEGYSVSREKKERFSLILESASTNQTSMYLCASSFQRGRNTEAFFGQGTRLTVV.